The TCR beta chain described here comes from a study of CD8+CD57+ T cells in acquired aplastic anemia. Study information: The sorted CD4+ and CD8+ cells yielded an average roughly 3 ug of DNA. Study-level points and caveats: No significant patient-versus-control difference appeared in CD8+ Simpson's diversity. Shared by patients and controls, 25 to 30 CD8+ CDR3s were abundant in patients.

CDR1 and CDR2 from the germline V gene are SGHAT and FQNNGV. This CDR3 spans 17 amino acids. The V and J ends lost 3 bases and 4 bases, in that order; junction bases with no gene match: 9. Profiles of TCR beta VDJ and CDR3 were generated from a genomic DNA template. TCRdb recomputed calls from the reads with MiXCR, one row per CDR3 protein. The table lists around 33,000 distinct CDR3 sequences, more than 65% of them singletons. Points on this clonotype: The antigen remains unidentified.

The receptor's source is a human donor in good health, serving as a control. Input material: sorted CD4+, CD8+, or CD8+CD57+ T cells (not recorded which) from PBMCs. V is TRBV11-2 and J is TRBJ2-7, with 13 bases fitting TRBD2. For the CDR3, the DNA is TGTGCCAGCAGCTTGATCGGACTAGCGGGGGTACCATACGAGCAGTACTTC. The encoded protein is CASSLIGLAGVPYEQYF.